Included here is one TCR beta chain sequence, with context. The target antigen is unknown. Only in-frame clones appear in the TCRdb table, and some are missing; sequencing was by immunoSEQ multiplex PCR. The data show 31,000 or so clones, about 80% seen once. The time point denotes: week 35, safety follow-up. In every dose of vaccine, 300 ug of mutant IDH1 20-mer peptide was given alongside topical imiquimod. In every donor, the tumor was a new WHO grade 3 or 4 IDH1-mutant, ATRX-lost astrocytoma. The record originates from a study of a mutant IDH1 vaccine in newly diagnosed glioma. The overall study: Once 4-6 weeks had passed after radiotherapy alone, vaccination started, or it started with temozolomide cycles. V12 occurred at week 35 and V13 at week 47.

Trimming cost V 6 bases and J 3 bases, with 10 bases left between them. This CDR3 is built from 13 residues. Looked up from germline, CDR1 is LNHDA and CDR2 is SQIVND (reference sequence). The clonotype comes from a woman between 40 and 55 years old with glioma. The chain has TRBV19 and TRBJ2-3; D is uncertain. The sample in question was PBMCs, obtained from a glioma patient whose treatment included an IDH1 peptide vaccine. The CDR3 loop reads CASSRTRTDTQYF. In DNA, the CDR3 is TGTGCCAGTAGCCGTACAAGGACAGATACGCAGTATTTT.